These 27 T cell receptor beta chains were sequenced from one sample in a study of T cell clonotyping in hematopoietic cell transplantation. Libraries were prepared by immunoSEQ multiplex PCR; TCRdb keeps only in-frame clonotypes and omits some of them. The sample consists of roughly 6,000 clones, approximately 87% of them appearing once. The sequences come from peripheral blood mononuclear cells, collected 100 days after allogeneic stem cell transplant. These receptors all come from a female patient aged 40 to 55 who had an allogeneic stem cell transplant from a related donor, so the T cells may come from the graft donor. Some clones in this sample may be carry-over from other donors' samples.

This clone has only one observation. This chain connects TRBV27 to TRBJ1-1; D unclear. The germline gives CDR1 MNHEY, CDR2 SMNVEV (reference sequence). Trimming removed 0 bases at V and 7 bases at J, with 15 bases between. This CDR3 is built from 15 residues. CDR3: CASSLSPYVLDEAFF. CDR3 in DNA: TGTGCCAGCAGTTTATCCCCCTACGTCCTCGATGAAGCTTTCTTT.

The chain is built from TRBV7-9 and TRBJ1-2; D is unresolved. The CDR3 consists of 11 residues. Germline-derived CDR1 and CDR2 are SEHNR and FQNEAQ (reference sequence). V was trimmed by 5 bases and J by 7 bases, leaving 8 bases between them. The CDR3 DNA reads TGTGCCAGCAGCGCCAGAGGTGGCTACACCTTC. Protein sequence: CASSARGGYTF.

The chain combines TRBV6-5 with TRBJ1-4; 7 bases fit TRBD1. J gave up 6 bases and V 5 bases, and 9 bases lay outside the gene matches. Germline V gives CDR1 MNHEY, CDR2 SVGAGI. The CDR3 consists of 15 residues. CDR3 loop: CASSPQGGAYEKLFF. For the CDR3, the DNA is TGTGCCAGCAGTCCGCAGGGGGGGGCGTATGAAAAACTGTTTTTT.

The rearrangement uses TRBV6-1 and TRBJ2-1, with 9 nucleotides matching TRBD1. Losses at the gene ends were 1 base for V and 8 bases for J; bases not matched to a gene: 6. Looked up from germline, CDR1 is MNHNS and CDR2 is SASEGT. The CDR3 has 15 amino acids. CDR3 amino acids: CASSEEGTGSDEQFF. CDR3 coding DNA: TGTGCCAGCAGTGAAGAGGGGACAGGGTCGGATGAGCAGTTCTTC.

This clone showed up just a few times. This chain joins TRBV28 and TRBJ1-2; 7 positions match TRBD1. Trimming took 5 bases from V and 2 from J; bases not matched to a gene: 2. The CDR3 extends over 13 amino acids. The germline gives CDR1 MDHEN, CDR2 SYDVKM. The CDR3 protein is CASSRQGNYGYTF. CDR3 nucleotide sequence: TGTGCCAGCAGTCGACAGGGAAACTATGGCTACACCTTC.

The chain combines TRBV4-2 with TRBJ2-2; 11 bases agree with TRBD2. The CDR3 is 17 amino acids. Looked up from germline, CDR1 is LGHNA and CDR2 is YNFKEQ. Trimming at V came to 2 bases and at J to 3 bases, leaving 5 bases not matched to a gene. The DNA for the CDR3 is TGTGCCAGCAGCCAATACCTAGCGGGAGGAGACACCGGGGAGCTGTTTTTT. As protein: CASSQYLAGGDTGELFF.

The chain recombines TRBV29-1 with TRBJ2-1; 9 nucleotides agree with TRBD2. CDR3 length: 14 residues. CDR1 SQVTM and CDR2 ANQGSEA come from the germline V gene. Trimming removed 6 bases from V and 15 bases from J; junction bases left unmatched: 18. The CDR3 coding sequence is TGCAGCGTGAGGGGGTTGCTAGCGGGGCCCGCCGGGTTCTTC. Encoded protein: CSVRGLLAGPAGFF.

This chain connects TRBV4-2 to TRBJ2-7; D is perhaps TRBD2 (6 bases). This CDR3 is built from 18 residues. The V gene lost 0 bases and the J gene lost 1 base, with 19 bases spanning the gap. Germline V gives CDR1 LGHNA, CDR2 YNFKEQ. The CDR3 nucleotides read TGTGCCAGCAGCCAAGATCATCCTGTCTTCGGGAGTTCCTACGAGCAGTACTTC. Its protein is CASSQDHPVFGSSYEQYF.

The CDR3 spells CASGVGGNQPQHF. The CDR3 nucleotides read TGTGCCTCGGGGGTTGGGGGCAATCAGCCCCAGCATTTT. The rearrangement links TRBV30 to TRBJ1-5; D possibly corresponds to TRBD1 (5 bases). The CDR3 consists of 13 residues. V was trimmed by 7 bases and J by 2 bases, leaving 12 bases between them. CDR1 is GTSNPN, CDR2 SVGIG, per germline (reference sequence).

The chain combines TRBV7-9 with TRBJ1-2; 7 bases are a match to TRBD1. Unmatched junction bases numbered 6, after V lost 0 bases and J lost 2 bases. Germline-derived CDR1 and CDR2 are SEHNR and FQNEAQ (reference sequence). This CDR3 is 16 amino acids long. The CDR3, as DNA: TGTGCCAGCAGCTTAGCGGGAGGAGGGGGCAACTATGGCTACACCTTC. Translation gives CASSLAGGGGNYGYTF.

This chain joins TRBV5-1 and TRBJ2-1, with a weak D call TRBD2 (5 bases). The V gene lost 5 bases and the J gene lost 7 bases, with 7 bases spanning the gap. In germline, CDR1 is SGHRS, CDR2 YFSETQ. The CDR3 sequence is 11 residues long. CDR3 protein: CASRVANEQFF. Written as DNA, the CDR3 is TGCGCCAGCAGGGTAGCGAATGAGCAGTTCTTC.

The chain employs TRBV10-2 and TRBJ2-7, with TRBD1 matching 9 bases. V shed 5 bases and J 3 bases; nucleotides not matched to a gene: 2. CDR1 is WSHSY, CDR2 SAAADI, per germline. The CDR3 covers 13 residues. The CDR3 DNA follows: TGCGCCAGCAGTCGACAGGGGGGCTACGAGCAGTACTTC. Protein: CASSRQGGYEQYF.

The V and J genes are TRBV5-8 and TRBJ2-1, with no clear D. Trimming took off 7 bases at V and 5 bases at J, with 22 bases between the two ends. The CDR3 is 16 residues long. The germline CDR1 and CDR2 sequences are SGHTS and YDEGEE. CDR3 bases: TGTGCCAGCCAAGGCGGCTACTTAATTAGAGACAATGAGCAGTTCTTC. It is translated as CASQGGYLIRDNEQFF.

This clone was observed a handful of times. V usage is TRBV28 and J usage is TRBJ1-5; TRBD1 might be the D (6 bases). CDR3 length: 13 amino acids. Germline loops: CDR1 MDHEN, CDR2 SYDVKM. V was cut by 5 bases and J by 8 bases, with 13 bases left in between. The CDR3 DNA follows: TGTGCCAGCAGTGGTTGGGAGGGGGAGCCCCAGCATTTT. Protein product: CASSGWEGEPQHF.

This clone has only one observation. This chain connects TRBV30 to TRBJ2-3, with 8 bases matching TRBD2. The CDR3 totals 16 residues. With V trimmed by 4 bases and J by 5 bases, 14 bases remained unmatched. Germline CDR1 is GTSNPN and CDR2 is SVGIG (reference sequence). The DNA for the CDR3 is TGTGCCTGGACCCCCCCGAGTAGCGGGATCATAGATACGCAGTATTTT. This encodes CAWTPPSSGIIDTQYF.

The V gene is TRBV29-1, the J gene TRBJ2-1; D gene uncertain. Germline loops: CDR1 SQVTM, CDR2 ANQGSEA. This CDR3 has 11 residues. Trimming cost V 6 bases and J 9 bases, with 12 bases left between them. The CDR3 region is CSVVDLVEQFF. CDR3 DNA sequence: TGCAGCGTCGTCGACCTGGTTGAGCAGTTCTTC.

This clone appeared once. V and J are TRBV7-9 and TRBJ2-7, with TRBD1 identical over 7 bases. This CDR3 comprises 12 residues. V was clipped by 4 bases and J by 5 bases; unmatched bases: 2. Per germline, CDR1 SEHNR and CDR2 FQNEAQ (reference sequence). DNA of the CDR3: TGTGCCAGCAGCTCTACAGGGGACGAGCAGTACTTC. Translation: CASSSTGDEQYF.

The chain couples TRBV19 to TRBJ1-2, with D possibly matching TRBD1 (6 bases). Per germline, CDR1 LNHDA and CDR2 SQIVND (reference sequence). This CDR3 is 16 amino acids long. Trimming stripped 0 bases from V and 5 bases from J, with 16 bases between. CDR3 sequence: CASSIEPPQGPYGYTF. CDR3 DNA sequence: TGTGCCAGTAGTATAGAGCCCCCTCAGGGGCCTTATGGCTACACCTTC.

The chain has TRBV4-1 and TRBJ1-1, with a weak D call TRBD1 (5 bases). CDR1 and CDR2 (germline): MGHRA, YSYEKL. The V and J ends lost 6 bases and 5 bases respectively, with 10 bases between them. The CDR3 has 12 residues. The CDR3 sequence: CASRSGGTEAFF. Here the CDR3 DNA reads TGCGCCAGCAGGTCGGGGGGGACTGAAGCTTTCTTT.

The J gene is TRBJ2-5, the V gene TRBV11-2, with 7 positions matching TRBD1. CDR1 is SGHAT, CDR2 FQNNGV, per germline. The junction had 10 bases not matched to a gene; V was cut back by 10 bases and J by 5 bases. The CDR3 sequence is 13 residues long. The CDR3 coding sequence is TGTGCCACCTCGGCAGGGGGTCTGGAGACCCAGTACTTC. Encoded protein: CATSAGGLETQYF.

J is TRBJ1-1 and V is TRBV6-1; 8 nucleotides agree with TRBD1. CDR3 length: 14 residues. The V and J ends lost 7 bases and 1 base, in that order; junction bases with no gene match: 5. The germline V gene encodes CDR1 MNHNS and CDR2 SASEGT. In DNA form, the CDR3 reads TGTGCCAGCACGACCGGGACAGGGAACACTGAAGCTTTCTTT. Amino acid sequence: CASTTGTGNTEAFF.

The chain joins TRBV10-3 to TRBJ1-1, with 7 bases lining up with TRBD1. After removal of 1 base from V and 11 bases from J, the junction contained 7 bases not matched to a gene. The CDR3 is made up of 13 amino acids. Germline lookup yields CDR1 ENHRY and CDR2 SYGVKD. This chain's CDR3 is CAISELLTGEAFF. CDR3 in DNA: TGTGCCATCAGTGAGTTACTCACAGGGGAGGCTTTCTTT.

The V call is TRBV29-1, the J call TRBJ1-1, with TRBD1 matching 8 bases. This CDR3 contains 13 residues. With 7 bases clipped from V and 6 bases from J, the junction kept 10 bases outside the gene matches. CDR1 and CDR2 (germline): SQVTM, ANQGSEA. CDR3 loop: CSASGGAWAEAFF. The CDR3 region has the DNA TGCAGCGCTTCAGGGGGCGCTTGGGCTGAAGCTTTCTTT. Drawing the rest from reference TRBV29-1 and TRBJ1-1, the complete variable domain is SAVISQKPSRDICQRGTSLTIQCQVDSQVTMMFWYRQQPGQSLTLIATANQGSEATYESGFVIDKFPISRPNLTFSTLTVSNMSPEDSSIYLCSASGGAWAEAFFGQGTRLTVV.

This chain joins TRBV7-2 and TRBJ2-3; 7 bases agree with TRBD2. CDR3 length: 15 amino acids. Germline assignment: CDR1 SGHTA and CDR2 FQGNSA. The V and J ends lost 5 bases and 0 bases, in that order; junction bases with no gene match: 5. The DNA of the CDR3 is TGTGCCAGCAGCCCCGCTAGCGGTAGCACAGATACGCAGTATTTT. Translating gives CASSPASGSTDTQYF.

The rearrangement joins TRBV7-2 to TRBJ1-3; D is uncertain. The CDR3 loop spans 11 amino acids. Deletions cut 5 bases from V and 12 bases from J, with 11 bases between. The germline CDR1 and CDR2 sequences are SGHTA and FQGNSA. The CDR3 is CASSPRRDIYF. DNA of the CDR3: TGTGCCAGCAGCCCCCGGAGGGACATATATTTT.

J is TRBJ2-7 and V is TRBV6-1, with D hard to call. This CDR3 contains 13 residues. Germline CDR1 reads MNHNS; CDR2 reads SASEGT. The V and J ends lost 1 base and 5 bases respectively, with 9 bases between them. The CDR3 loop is CASSEGGTDEQYF. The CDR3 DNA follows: TGTGCCAGCAGTGAAGGAGGAACAGACGAGCAGTACTTC.

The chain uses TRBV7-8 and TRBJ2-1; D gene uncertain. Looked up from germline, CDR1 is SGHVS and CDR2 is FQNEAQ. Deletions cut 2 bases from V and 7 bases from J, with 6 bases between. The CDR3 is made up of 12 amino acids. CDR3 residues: CASSLYVNEQFF. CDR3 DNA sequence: TGTGCCAGCAGCTTATATGTAAATGAGCAGTTCTTC.